Listed here is a single T cell receptor beta chain. Its cognate antigen is unknown. These data originate in a study of cytomegalovirus exposure and HLA in healthy donors. The PCR contained 60 Vbeta and 13 Jbeta primers. Sequenced by immunoSEQ multiplex PCR; TCRdb stores in-frame clones only, minus some. The table lists some 160,000 clones, roughly 88% of them singletons, with approximately 1.4% in the top ten. Regarding the study as a whole: In an earlier analysis, most TCR beta V segments were productive about 90% or about 30% of the time. The authors listed over 150 TCR beta chains as cytomegalovirus-associated. Later analysis suggested links between common viral pathogens and several top significant clusters. Presence/absence analyses treated sequencing depth as roughly uniform across donors.

Trimming stripped 5 bases from V and 3 bases from J, with 8 bases between. The CDR3 is 12 residues long. CDR1 MNHNY and CDR2 SVGAGI come from the germline V gene (reference sequence). The V call is TRBV6-6, the J call TRBJ2-7, with a tentative D call TRBD2 (6 bases). Sequencing was carried out using PBMCs. This clonotype originated in a woman aged 18-35 years in good health and CMV-seronegative. As DNA, the CDR3 is TGTGCCAGCAGTACGGGGGACTACGAGCAGTACTTC. Amino acid sequence: CASSTGDYEQYF.